A single sample is the source of the 5 T cell receptor beta chains below, sequenced in a study of T cells in Graves' hyperthyroidism and ophthalmopathy. RNA transcripts gave rise to amplified TCR beta CDR3 regions. A set of HTBI primers served as the primers for a first-round RT-PCR of the TCR CDR3. TCRdb re-called the multiplex PCR reads with MiXCR, one entry per CDR3 protein. The table lists approximately 480,000 distinct CDR3 sequences, roughly 20% of them singletons. The sample was blood. All receptors come from a man in his late teens or twenties with Graves' hyperthyroidism.

This clonotype was counted at least ten times. In DNA, the CDR3 is TGTGCCAGCAAAGATCTAGGGAGCAATCAGCCCCAGCATTTT. Translating gives CASKDLGSNQPQHF. The chain combines TRBV6-1 with TRBJ1-5; no firm D call. With 7 bases removed from V and 1 base from J, the gap between germline ends came to 11 bases. This CDR3 spans 14 amino acids. CDR1 MNHNS and CDR2 SASEGT come from the germline V gene.

This clonotype was seen ten or more times. The chain recombines TRBV6-1 with TRBJ1-2; 8 nucleotides line up with TRBD1. Germline-derived CDR1 and CDR2 are MNHNS and SASEGT. V lost 3 bases and J lost 3; bases outside the gene matches: 0. There are 13 residues in the CDR3. The DNA of the CDR3 is TGTGCCAGCAGTGAGACAGGGGACTATGGCTACACCTTC. It is translated as CASSETGDYGYTF.

This clonotype was seen repeatedly, ten times or more. V and J are TRBV30 and TRBJ1-1; D not certain. The CDR3 is 14 amino acids. V was trimmed by 2 bases and J by 0 bases, leaving 10 bases between them. The V gene's germline CDR1 is GTSNPN and CDR2 SVGIG (reference sequence). CDR3 in amino acids: CAWSQGTLNTEAFF. The CDR3 nucleotides are TGTGCCTGGAGTCAAGGAACCTTGAACACTGAAGCTTTCTTT.

This clonotype has at least ten counts. This chain uses TRBV9 with TRBJ2-2; D is perhaps TRBD2 (6 bases). The CDR3 extends over 16 amino acids. CDR1 is SGDLS, CDR2 YYNGEE, per germline. V shed 3 bases and J shed 4 bases, with 16 bases lying between them. CDR3 region: CASSAPGGRSTGELFF. In DNA, the CDR3 is TGTGCCAGCAGCGCTCCCGGGGGACGATCCACCGGGGAGCTGTTTTTT.

The chain recombines TRBV28 with TRBJ1-3; D is uncertain. Trimming stripped 4 bases from V and 1 base from J, with 11 bases between. The CDR3 extends over 15 amino acids. Germline values: CDR1 MDHEN, CDR2 SYDVKM. The CDR3 DNA reads TGTGCCAGCAGTTCCTATCAGGCTTCTGGAAACACCATATATTTT. Protein sequence: CASSSYQASGNTIYF.